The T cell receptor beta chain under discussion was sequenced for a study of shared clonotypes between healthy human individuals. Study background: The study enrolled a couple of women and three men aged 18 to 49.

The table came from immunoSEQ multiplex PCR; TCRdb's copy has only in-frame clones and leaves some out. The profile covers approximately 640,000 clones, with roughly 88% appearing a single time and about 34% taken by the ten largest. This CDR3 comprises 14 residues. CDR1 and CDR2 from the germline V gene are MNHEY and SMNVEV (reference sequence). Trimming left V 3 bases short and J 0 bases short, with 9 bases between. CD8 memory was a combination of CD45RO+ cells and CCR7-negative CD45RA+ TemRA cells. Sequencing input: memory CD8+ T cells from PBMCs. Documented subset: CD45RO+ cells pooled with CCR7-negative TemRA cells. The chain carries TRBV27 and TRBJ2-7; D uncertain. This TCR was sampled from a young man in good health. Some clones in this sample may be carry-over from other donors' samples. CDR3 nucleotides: TGTGCCAGCAGTTTTGGCCGTACCTCCTACGAGCAGTACTTC. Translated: CASSFGRTSYEQYF.